The 21 T cell receptor beta chains below all came from one sample that was sequenced in a study of blood T cell repertoires in COVID-19. The protocol was immunoSEQ multiplex PCR, while the TCRdb copy is restricted to in-frame clones and leaves out a portion. The profile shows about 180,000 clones, around 87% of them singletons. Sequencing input: peripheral blood. The origin of the receptors is a man in his sixties with COVID-19, enrolled during active disease.

The chain has TRBV18 and TRBJ2-5; TRBD2 is a possible D gene (6 bases). The CDR3 has 13 residues. Germline V gives CDR1 KGHSH, CDR2 LQKENI. Between the trimmed V and J ends, which lost 5 bases and 2 bases, there was a span of 9 bases. CDR3: CASSFGLQETQYF. CDR3 nucleotide sequence: TGTGCCAGCTCATTCGGACTACAAGAGACCCAGTACTTC. The whole variable domain, remainder taken from reference TRBV18 and TRBJ2-5, is NAGVMQNPRHLVRRRGQEARLRCSPMKGHSHVYWYRQLPEEGLKFMVYLQKENIIDESGMPKERFSAEFPKEGPSILRIQQVVRGDSAAYFCASSFGLQETQYFGPGTRLLVL.

The J gene is TRBJ1-5, the V gene TRBV7-6; no reliable D call. CDR1 and CDR2 (germline): SGHVS, FNYEAQ. The CDR3 loop spans 14 amino acids. V was clipped by 1 base and J by 4 bases, with 8 bases between them. For the CDR3, the DNA is TGTGCCAGCAGCTTAGGCGACGGGAATCAGCCCCAGCATTTT. Encoded protein: CASSLGDGNQPQHF.

The rearrangement joins TRBV24-1 to TRBJ1-5; D is perhaps TRBD1 (6 bases). Germline V lookup: CDR1 KGHDR, CDR2 SFDVKD. Trimming stripped 3 bases from V and 2 bases from J, with 10 bases between. The CDR3 runs to 15 residues. This chain's CDR3 is CATSDPSGGNQPQHF. The CDR3 DNA reads as TGTGCCACCAGTGATCCTTCAGGGGGCAATCAGCCCCAGCATTTT.

The rearrangement joins TRBV7-8 to TRBJ2-2; unclear D gene. Trimming took off 1 base at V and 0 bases at J, with 15 bases between the two ends. The CDR3 extends over 18 amino acids. Germline values: CDR1 SGHVS, CDR2 FQNEAQ. CDR3 nucleotides: TGTGCCAGCAGCTTAGTAGGCGGATATGAGGCGAACACCGGGGAGCTGTTTTTT. Translating gives CASSLVGGYEANTGELFF.

The V call is TRBV7-6, the J call TRBJ1-6; maybe TRBD1 (6 bases). The V and J ends lost 5 bases and 5 bases respectively, with 16 bases between them. The CDR3 contains 16 residues. Germline lookup yields CDR1 SGHVS and CDR2 FNYEAQ. The CDR3 loop reads CASSRNTGTNNSPLHF. The CDR3 nucleotides are TGTGCCAGCAGCCGAAATACCGGGACAAATAATTCACCCCTCCACTTT.

V and J are TRBV5-4 and TRBJ2-1; 10 bases are a match to TRBD2. Unmatched junction bases numbered 3, after V lost 2 bases and J lost 4 bases. Per the germline V gene, CDR1 is SGHNT and CDR2 is YYREEE (reference sequence). The CDR3 contains 15 residues. The chain's CDR3 is CASSFGLAAYNEQFF. CDR3 sequence (DNA): TGTGCCAGCAGCTTCGGACTAGCGGCGTACAATGAGCAGTTCTTC.

J is TRBJ1-1 and V is TRBV5-1, with 8 positions matching TRBD1. Unmatched junction bases numbered 10, after V lost 5 bases and J lost 7 bases. The germline gives CDR1 SGHRS, CDR2 YFSETQ. The CDR3 is 14 residues long. CDR3 loop: CASRDPGGADEAFF. Here the CDR3 DNA reads TGCGCCAGCAGGGATCCAGGGGGCGCGGATGAAGCTTTCTTT.

This clone has a handful of counts. The V and J genes are TRBV9 and TRBJ2-1; 8 bases line up with TRBD2. CDR3 length: 14 residues. V lost 5 bases to trimming and J lost 8 bases; unmatched junction nucleotides: 9. CDR1 is SGDLS and CDR2 is YYNGEE in the germline V gene. CDR3 region: CASSRGLASHEQFF. The CDR3 DNA sequence: TGTGCCAGCAGTCGAGGACTAGCCAGCCATGAGCAGTTCTTC.

This chain uses TRBV7-9 with TRBJ2-4; weak D call: TRBD1 (6 bases). This CDR3 region has 15 residues. Germline CDR1 is SEHNR and CDR2 is FQNEAQ (reference sequence). The V and J ends lost 3 bases and 0 bases respectively, with 9 bases between them. CDR3 in amino acids: CASSLTGGAKNIQYF. The DNA for the CDR3 is TGTGCCAGCAGCTTGACAGGCGGAGCCAAAAACATTCAGTACTTC. The complete variable domain, with remaining parts taken from reference TRBV7-9 and TRBJ2-4, reads DTGVSQNPRHKITKRGQNVTFRCDPISEHNRLYWYRQTLGQGPEFLTYFQNEAQLEKSRLLSDRFSAERPKGSFSTLEIQRTEQGDSAMYLCASSLTGGAKNIQYFGAGTRLSVL.

The V and J genes are TRBV3-1 (or the pseudogene TRBV3-2) and TRBJ1-1, with a weak D call TRBD1 (6 bases). This CDR3 contains 13 residues. V lost 6 bases and J 1 base, leaving 9 bases between the germline ends. Germline V gene data show CDR1 as LGHDT and CDR2 as YNNKEL (reference sequence). CDR3 in amino acids: CASSGQRNTEAFF. CDR3 nucleotides: TGTGCCAGCAGTGGACAGAGGAACACTGAAGCTTTCTTT.

The V call is TRBV7-9, the J call TRBJ1-1, with 9 bases fitting TRBD1. This CDR3 has 14 amino acids. The junction had 5 bases not matched to a gene; V was cut back by 4 bases and J by 5 bases. The V gene's germline CDR1 is SEHNR and CDR2 FQNEAQ (reference sequence). Here the CDR3 DNA reads TGTGCCAGCAGCTCCTGGGGACAGGGTACTGAAGCTTTCTTT. Its protein product is CASSSWGQGTEAFF.

The chain has TRBV7-2 and TRBJ1-1, with D perhaps matching TRBD1 (6 bases). This CDR3 comprises 16 residues. Germline values: CDR1 SGHTA, CDR2 FQGNSA. V shed 5 bases and J shed 4 bases, with 20 bases lying between them. The chain's CDR3 is CASSPRVSKGGTEAFF. CDR3 DNA sequence: TGTGCCAGCAGCCCGAGGGTCAGCAAAGGGGGCACTGAAGCTTTCTTT.

The chain has TRBV4-3 and TRBJ1-4, with 7 positions matching TRBD1. This CDR3 is 16 amino acids long. V lost 2 bases, J lost 0 bases, and 3 bases stayed unmatched. CDR1 and CDR2 from the germline V gene are LGHNA and YSLEER. Written as DNA, the CDR3 is TGCGCCAGCAGCCAACGGACAGGAGCAACTAATGAAAAACTGTTTTTT. Protein product: CASSQRTGATNEKLFF.

V is TRBV5-1 and J is TRBJ2-5; TRBD2 matches 9 bases. Unmatched junction bases numbered 9, after V lost 10 bases and J lost 2 bases. The CDR3 runs to 14 residues. CDR1 SGHRS and CDR2 YFSETQ come from the germline V gene. CDR3 nucleotide sequence: TGCGCCTCGGGGCGGGGGGGTACTCAAGAGACCCAGTACTTC. This translates into CASGRGGTQETQYF.

This chain uses TRBV3-1 (or the pseudogene TRBV3-2) with TRBJ1-1, with 7 bases fitting TRBD1. CDR1 is LGHDT and CDR2 is YNNKEL in the germline V gene (reference sequence). The CDR3 runs to 17 residues. With V trimmed by 6 bases and J by 2 bases, 15 bases remained unmatched. Written as DNA, the CDR3 is TGTGCCAGCAGGTCACAGGGGAGAGGGCCCTTAAACACTGAAGCTTTCTTT. It codes for CASRSQGRGPLNTEAFF.

Note on this clone: A read error may account for a junction end that differs from germline. The V call is TRBV19, the J call TRBJ2-4, with a weak D call TRBD2 (6 bases). This CDR3 contains 11 residues. Germline assignment: CDR1 LNHDA and CDR2 SQIVND (reference sequence). CDR3 residues: CASSIDRTIHF. CDR3 DNA: TGTGCCAGTAGTATAGATAGGACTATCCACTTC.

This clone was picked up one time. The rearrangement uses TRBV6-5 and TRBJ1-5; a weak D match, TRBD1 (5 bases). CDR1 is MNHEY and CDR2 is SVGAGI in the germline V gene. This CDR3 spans 14 amino acids. V lost 6 bases and J 4 bases, leaving 13 bases between the germline ends. The CDR3 DNA follows: TGTGCCAGCAGCCCCGACAGAATGAATCAGCCCCAGCATTTT. Protein sequence: CASSPDRMNQPQHF.

The chain recombines TRBV6-5 with TRBJ1-5; 7 nucleotides align to TRBD1. V was pared by 6 bases and J by 5 bases, with 10 bases of the junction left unmatched. Per germline, CDR1 MNHEY and CDR2 SVGAGI. This CDR3 is 15 amino acids long. The CDR3 is CASRSGGDSDQPQHF. Written as DNA, the CDR3 is TGTGCCAGCAGGTCAGGGGGAGACAGTGATCAGCCCCAGCATTTT.

This chain joins TRBV19 and TRBJ2-3; D possibly corresponds to TRBD2 (6 bases). The germline V and J ends were trimmed by 3 bases and 6 bases, with 16 bases remaining between them. The CDR3 loop spans 15 amino acids. Germline-derived CDR1 and CDR2 are LNHDA and SQIVND (reference sequence). CDR3 nucleotide sequence: TGTGCCAGTAGTATCGTGGGAGGCACCCCGGATACGCAGTATTTT. Protein product: CASSIVGGTPDTQYF.

The chain employs TRBV11-2 and TRBJ2-2; TRBD2 agrees at 14 bases. The CDR3 extends over 16 amino acids. Germline CDR1 SGHAT, CDR2 FQNNGV. Germline trimming cut 5 bases from V and 7 bases from J; bases unmatched to any gene: 6. CDR3 residues: CASSPTSGGAGGELFF. Here the CDR3 DNA reads TGTGCCAGCAGCCCGACTAGCGGGGGGGCCGGCGGGGAGCTGTTTTTT.

V is TRBV30 and J is TRBJ2-3, with D unresolved. Looked up from germline, CDR1 is GTSNPN and CDR2 is SVGIG (reference sequence). The CDR3 spans 13 residues. Trimming stripped 1 base from V and 3 bases from J, with 8 bases between. CDR3 nucleotide sequence: TGTGCCTGGAGTGGGCTAGTTACAGATACGCAGTATTTT. It codes for CAWSGLVTDTQYF.